This TCR beta chain was sequenced in a study of T cell responses to AZD1222 COVID-19 vaccine (dated by TCRdb to the early 2020s). Regarding the complete study: AZD1222 recipients given second doses at about 4 weeks or at about 12 weeks were pooled, since spike-specific TCR depth and breadth were not found to differ between the two schedules. TCR sequencing covered more than 230 trial participants: nearly 210 given two doses of AZD1222 and around 25 given two doses of MenACWY control vaccine. Trial participants were enrolled by age into subgroups of 18-55, 56-69 and 70-plus years, and about 150, 27 and 61 TCR-sequenced participants, respectively, were included in these subgroups.

The CDR3 regions of human TCRbeta chains were analyzed by immunosequencing. The source study handled its data this way. Repertoire TCRs were matched against a reference library of SARS-CoV-2-specific TCRs generated with the MIRA antigen-specificity platform. Breadth was defined as the fraction of unique TCRs that were SARS-CoV-2-associated, and depth was defined as the fraction of total T cells that were SARS-CoV-2-associated. Using the MIRA data, every spike-specific TCR was mapped to the spike region that the TCR reacted to and assigned to either a CD4 or a CD8 class. Log10-transformed breadth and depth values were compared by one-way ANOVA with Sidak's multiple comparisons tests. Not all clones reach the TCRdb copy of this immuneACCESS table, which keeps in-frame sequences only. Checked studies attribute under half of the gap to unresolved V genes and leave the rest unexplained. From that table come the V and J calls and clone size; the DNA was used to work out D and trimming. The sample table shows 100,000 to 120,000 clones, and over 75% are seen once. Jointly, the top ten make up about 4.5% of the sample.

Trimming takes 5 bases from V and 6 bases from J, and the germline ends sit 5 bases apart. From the cysteine up to the phenylalanine, the CDR3 has a length of 12 residues. The sequence is cut down to CDR3 DNA, 36 bases in frame from base 1. Study-level results and caveats: The vaccine-associated CD4 TCRs covered the entire spike protein, and the dominant responses fell in regions 160-218 and 743-854. Spike-specific TCR breadth and depth rose significantly after two AZD1222 doses compared with day 0 and with MenACWY recipients. In the small 56-69-year group, the increase in depth fell short of significance, most likely because of low power. No day 14 peak-response samples were available, so repertoires were characterized only after the peak T cell response. Conclusions about previously exposed vaccinees were limited because only a handful of AZD1222 recipients were SARS-CoV-2 seropositive at baseline. Reportedly, almost half of the unique spike-specific TCRs recognized epitopes lying outside the regions that are mutated in the B.1.351 and B.1.1.7 variants. Most participants were white British and females outnumbered males, and the authors suggested that clonal diversity may have been underestimated.

This specimen's time point label, interpreted: baseline before first vaccination. The vaccinee samples were drawn from two UK trials, COV001 and COV002, one of which was a single-blind randomized controlled phase 2/3 trial testing AZD1222 (ChAdOx1 nCoV-19) in healthy adults. For TCRbeta chain sequencing, PBMC samples from trial participants were taken at day 0 and at day 28 after the second dose. Points on this clone: Its antigen target is currently unknown. Base qualities were left out, and no much larger clone turns up one base away.

Sample: peripheral blood, taken on day 0 of AZD1222 vaccination. The rearrangement combines TRBV12-3 or TRBV12-4 with TRBJ1-6; the D gene cannot be resolved reliably. This sequence originates from an adult in good health. The CDR3 region reads CASSRINSPLHF. Here is the DNA: TGTGCCAGCAGTCGAATTAATTCACCCCTCCACTTT.